The T cell receptor beta chain under discussion was sequenced for a study of T-cell memory formation after mild COVID-19. Points from the study as a whole: Specificity for SARS-CoV-2 was not confirmed among the second-wave clones peaking on day 37.

TCRdb fed the 5' RACE reads into MiXCR, producing one record per CDR3 protein. The table records 200,000 to 300,000 distinct CDR3 sequences, over 15% of them present only once. This clonotype turned up a few times. No antigen is known for it. Germline CDR1 reads LGHNA; CDR2 reads YSLEER. With 1 base clipped from V and 6 bases from J, the junction kept 8 bases outside the gene matches. There are 16 residues in the CDR3. The chain combines TRBV4-3 with TRBJ1-2; 10 positions agree with TRBD1. The sequencing sample was made of PBMCs or a T cell subset sorted from them (not recorded which). The receptor's source is a man in his late teens or twenties who had mild COVID-19 (a few samples of this study predate the infection). Cell type and time point are not known. The CDR3 nucleotides are TGCGCCAGCAGCCAAGCCACGGGACAGGGGTTTGATGGCTACACCTTC. Translated: CASSQATGQGFDGYTF.